A selection of T cell receptor beta chains follows, all from one sample in a study of identical twins. TCRdb analysed the 5' RACE reads with MiXCR anew, one entry per CDR3 protein. The profile shows 690,000 or so distinct CDR3 sequences, 6% to 6.5% of them singletons. Sample: naive T cells sorted from blood. Receptor source: a young man in good health. Both conserved end residues are part of each CDR3. The D gene is left open where the match is weak. Part of the rows lack a size; the others show once, few, many or a class for expanded clones.

D	size	V	J	DNA	CDR3
.	many	TRBV10-3	TRBJ2-2	TGTGCCATCAGTTTTACGGTAACGGGGGAGCTGTTTTTT	CAISFTVTGELFF
.	many	TRBV29-1	TRBJ2-7	TGCAGCGTTTATACTGGGGGGCACGAGCAGTACTTC	CSVYTGGHEQYF
TRBD2	many	TRBV20-1	TRBJ2-1	TGCAGTGCGGAACAATCCGGGACTACCCCCTACAATGAGCAGTTCTTC	CSAEQSGTTPYNEQFF
TRBD1	.	TRBV13	TRBJ2-1	TGTGCCAGCAGCCCGACAGGGAGCTATTTTGAGCAGTTCTTC	CASSPTGSYFEQFF
.	many	TRBV9	TRBJ2-7	TGTGCCAGCAGCGTAGGGGAGAGGAGATACGAGCAGTACTTC	CASSVGERRYEQYF
.	.	TRBV5-3	TRBJ2-7	TGTGCCAGTTCCCCTCCTGGACCCTCCTACGAGCAGTACTTC	CASSPPGPSYEQYF
.	.	TRBV5-1	TRBJ2-3	TGCGCCAGCAGCTTGAACCAGGCGGTTTCCACAGATACGCAGTATTTT	CASSLNQAVSTDTQYF
TRBD2	.	TRBV20-1	TRBJ2-5	TGCAGTGCTAGTGACACCGGGGGGTCTTTGGAGACCCAGTACTTC	CSASDTGGSLETQYF
TRBD2	.	TRBV5-1	TRBJ2-2	TGCGCCAGCAGCGGGGGACTAGCGGGCCACACCGGGGAGCTGTTTTTT	CASSGGLAGHTGELFF
.	few	TRBV15	TRBJ2-1	TGTGCCACCAGCAGCCCCCCGGACAGCTCCTACAATGAGCAGTTCTTC	CATSSPPDSSYNEQFF
TRBD2	many	TRBV3-1	TRBJ2-3	TGTGCCAGCAGCCCCACTAGCGGAGCATTGAGGGATACGCAGTATTTT	CASSPTSGALRDTQYF
TRBD2	.	TRBV5-1	TRBJ2-1	TGCGCCAGCAGCAATAGCGGGAATCAGCAGTTCTTC	CASSNSGNQQFF
.	.	TRBV6-1	TRBJ2-1	TGTGCCAGCAGTCCACGAGCGGGCTACAATGAGCAGTTCTTC	CASSPRAGYNEQFF
.	many	TRBV5-1	TRBJ2-5	TGCGCCAGCAGTACCGCCGACCAATCAGAGACCCAGTACTTC	CASSTADQSETQYF
.	few	TRBV20-1	TRBJ1-1	TGCAGTGCTATGGACGGGATAGCGTTTGAAGCTTTCTTT	CSAMDGIAFEAFF
TRBD2	many	TRBV20-1	TRBJ2-3	TGCAGTGCTATCGCCGAGACTAGCGTCACACGGGGCACAGATACGCAGTATTTT	CSAIAETSVTRGTDTQYF
.	.	TRBV5-4	TRBJ2-4	TGTGCCAGCAGCATGACAGGGGAGGGCATTCAGTACTTC	CASSMTGEGIQYF
TRBD2	many	TRBV29-1	TRBJ2-3	TGCAGCGTTGGGGGGGAGGCTAGCGGGAGTTTTGATAGTACAGATACGCAGTATTTT	CSVGGEASGSFDSTDTQYF
TRBD2	.	TRBV29-1	TRBJ2-7	TGCAGCGAGGGGTCGGGGACTAGTCTCGAGCAGTACTTC	CSEGSGTSLEQYF
.	.	TRBV5-1	TRBJ1-1	TGCGCCAGCAGCTTGGGACAGCGAGAAGCTTTCTTT	CASSLGQREAFF
TRBD2	few	TRBV6-1	TRBJ2-5	TGTGCCACCTACCGGGGGGGGAATTTAGAGACCCAGTACTTC	CATYRGGNLETQYF
.	few	TRBV2	TRBJ1-5	TGTGCCAGCAGTGAAGCGCGTCAGCCCCAGCATTTT	CASSEARQPQHF
TRBD1	.	TRBV10-3	TRBJ2-7	TGTGCCATCAGTGAGCCAGGACAGGTCGCCTACGAGCAGTACTTC	CAISEPGQVAYEQYF
.	few	TRBV19	TRBJ2-2	TGTGCCAGTGGGTATCCGCACACCGGGGAGCTGTTTTTT	CASGYPHTGELFF
TRBD2	many	TRBV7-6	TRBJ2-2	TGTGCCAGCAGCTCCCTAGCGGGAAGGGCCGGGGAGCTGTTTTTT	CASSSLAGRAGELFF
TRBD2	.	TRBV30	TRBJ2-2	TGTGCCTGGAGTGTTGGGGCTAGCGGCGCGAACACCGGGGAGCTGTTTTTT	CAWSVGASGANTGELFF
.	many	TRBV14	TRBJ1-2	TGTGCCAGCAGCCTCACCCGGACAACGAAAGGCTACACCTTC	CASSLTRTTKGYTF
TRBD1	many	TRBV12-3/TRBV12-4	TRBJ2-5	TGTGCCAGCAGTGAAGCCGGGACAGGGGGTGAGACCCAGTACTTC	CASSEAGTGGETQYF
TRBD2	few	TRBV10-3	TRBJ2-2	TGTGCCATCAGTGAGTCGGGACTATTGACCGGGGAGCTGTTTTTT	CAISESGLLTGELFF
.	many	TRBV29-1	TRBJ1-1	TGCAGCGTTGAAAGACAGCTTAGCGCTGAAGCTTTCTTT	CSVERQLSAEAFF
.	many	TRBV20-1	TRBJ1-2	TGCAGTGCTAGGGGGGGGTTCGGGGCGATCTTTAACTATGGCTACACCTTC	CSARGGFGAIFNYGYTF
.	.	TRBV20-1	TRBJ1-5	TGCAGTGCTAGCTCGGTGGGCGGTCAGCCCCAGCATTTT	CSASSVGGQPQHF
TRBD2	.	TRBV6-2/TRBV6-3	TRBJ2-4	TGTGCCAGCAGCATCAGCGGGAGAGGGAACATTCAGTACTTC	CASSISGRGNIQYF
TRBD2	few	TRBV4-1	TRBJ2-7	TGCGCCAGCAGCCAAGATCCTAGCGGGCTCTACGAGCAGTACTTC	CASSQDPSGLYEQYF
.	many	TRBV12-3/TRBV12-4	TRBJ2-1	.	CASSFLAVGVEQFF
.	.	TRBV11-2	TRBJ2-5	TGTGCCAGCAGTCAGATACAGGGCGAAGAGACCCAGTACTTC	CASSQIQGEETQYF
.	many	TRBV4-2	TRBJ2-2	TGTGCCAGCAGCCACCCCCCGGGCGGGGTCGCGAACACCGGGGAGCTGTTTTTT	CASSHPPGGVANTGELFF
TRBD1	few	TRBV20-1	TRBJ2-2	TGCAGTGCTATACAGGGGAATACTGACCGGGAGCTGTTTTTT	CSAIQGNTDRELFF
.	many	TRBV12-3/TRBV12-4	TRBJ1-5	TGTGCCAGCAGTTTATCTGCAAGGTCCCAGCCCCAGCATTTT	CASSLSARSQPQHF
.	many	TRBV5-1	TRBJ2-3	TGCGCCAGCAGATGGTACAGCTCCACAGATACGCAGTATTTT	CASRWYSSTDTQYF
.	.	TRBV5-1	TRBJ2-3	TGCACCAGCGCACCCCCGGACAGCACAGATACGCAGTATTTT	CTSAPPDSTDTQYF
TRBD1	many	TRBV10-3	TRBJ2-7	TGTGCCATCAGTGAGCCGGGACAGGGGGCCTACGAGCAGTACTTC	CAISEPGQGAYEQYF
.	many	TRBV6-2/TRBV6-3	TRBJ2-5	TGTGCCAGCAGCCCCCCAATCTTTGGAGAGACCCAGTACTTC	CASSPPIFGETQYF
.	.	TRBV20-1	TRBJ2-2	TGCAGTGCTAGGGAGACATCGAACACCGGGGAGCTGTTTTTT	CSARETSNTGELFF